This TCR beta chain was retrieved from a study of T cell responses to AZD1222 COVID-19 vaccine. The germline gives CDR1 SEHNR, CDR2 FQNEAQ (reference sequence). V was cut by 3 bases and J by 6 bases, with 14 bases left in between. This CDR3 comprises 14 residues. Only in-frame clones appear in the TCRdb table, and some are missing; sequencing was by immunoSEQ multiplex PCR. The table includes around 120,000 clones, 85% to 95% detected once. The chain has TRBV7-9 and TRBJ1-2; D not certain. The source material was peripheral blood, sampled 28 days after the second AZD1222 dose. The TCR comes from an adult who received the AZD1222 COVID-19 vaccine. The CDR3 is CASSLVSTADGYTF. CDR3 coding DNA: TGTGCCAGCAGCTTGGTATCGACTGCTGATGGCTACACCTTC.